By share of the sample, the clone carrying this T cell receptor beta chain is medium-sized (0.01 to 0.1%). Its specificity is not known. The germline V gene has CDR1 SEHNR and CDR2 FQNEAQ (reference sequence). There are 15 residues in the CDR3. V lost 5 bases and J 2 bases, leaving 16 bases between the germline ends. Sequencing runs each generated in excess of 180 million TCR-beta sequences derived from 15-18 subjects. TCRdb independently ran MiXCR on the 5' RACE reads; one entry per CDR3 protein. The sample contains tens of thousands of distinct CDR3 sequences, 10% to 15% of which appear only once. This specimen belongs to a study of neurological immune-mediated disorders. Overall study findings and caveats: CDR3 amino acid sequences found in expanded clones were never shared across subjects, suggesting private repertoires in all groups. HTLV-1-associated myelopathy had the most TCR clonal expansion, while multiple sclerosis had the least, a level that fell below healthy controls.

Unsorted libraries used 2 million PBMCs kept at -80 degrees C. The chain joins TRBV7-9 to TRBJ2-7, with D tentatively TRBD1 or TRBD2 (5 bases each). The sample comprised PBMCs. This receptor was taken from a man in his 60s in good health. The CDR3 region is CASSIGTSGPYEQYF. The CDR3 DNA reads as TGTGCCAGCAGCATCGGGACCTCAGGGCCCTACGAGCAGTACTTC.